The sequence of this TCR beta chain was determined in a study of CD8+CD57+ T cells in acquired aplastic anemia. The study, taken as a whole, reports: Between patients and controls, CD8+ Simpson's diversity did not vary significantly.

This clonotype was observed a single time. What it binds is unknown. Sequencing involved patients with CD8+CD57+ cell expansion previously shown by flow cytometry. Everyone among the patients had severe acquired aplastic anemia. At the time of blood sampling, patients had not yet received any therapy. The CDR3 length is 15 residues. V lost 2 bases and J 1 base, leaving 12 bases between the germline ends. The germline V gene encodes CDR1 MNHEY and CDR2 SVGEGT. Using genomic DNA as the template, TCR beta VDJ and CDR3 profiling was carried out. Via MiXCR, TCRdb re-called the reads, giving one row per CDR3 protein. In the table there are over 150,000 distinct CDR3 sequences, roughly 60% of which are singletons.

The chain employs TRBV6-2 or TRBV6-3 and TRBJ2-7; a weak D match, TRBD2 (6 bases). The sequencing input was sorted CD4+, CD8+, or CD8+CD57+ T cells (not recorded which) from PBMCs. The sequence was obtained from a human donor with aplastic anemia. Here the CDR3 reads CASSYRRGISYEQYF. The DNA of the CDR3 is TGTGCCAGCAGTTACCGGCGGGGCATATCCTACGAGCAGTACTTC.